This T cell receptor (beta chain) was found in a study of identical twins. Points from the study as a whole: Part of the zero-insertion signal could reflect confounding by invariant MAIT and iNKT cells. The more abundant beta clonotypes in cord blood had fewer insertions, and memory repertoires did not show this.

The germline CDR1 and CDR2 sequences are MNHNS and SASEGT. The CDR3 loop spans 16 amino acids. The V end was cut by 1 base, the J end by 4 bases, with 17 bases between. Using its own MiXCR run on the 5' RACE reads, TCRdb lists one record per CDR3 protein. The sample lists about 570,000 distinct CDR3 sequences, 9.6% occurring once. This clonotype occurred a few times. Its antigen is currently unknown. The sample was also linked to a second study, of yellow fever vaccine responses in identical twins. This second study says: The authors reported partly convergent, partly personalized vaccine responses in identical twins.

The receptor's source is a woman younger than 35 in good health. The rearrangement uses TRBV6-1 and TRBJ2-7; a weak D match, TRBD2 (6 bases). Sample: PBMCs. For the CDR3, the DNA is TGTGCCAGCAGTGAAGGCTCTAGCGTACTTCTTTACGAGCAGTACTTC. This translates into CASSEGSSVLLYEQYF.